The 21 T cell receptor beta chains given below trace back to one sample, sequenced in a study of a mutant IDH1 vaccine in newly diagnosed glioma. What these receptors recognize is not known. Time point defined: week 23, last vaccination. Doses comprised 300 ug of mutant IDH1 20-mer peptide each, plus topical imiquimod. TCRdb's table, derived via immunoSEQ multiplex PCR, lists solely in-frame clones and lacks some. The sample lists some 33,000 clones, approximately 88% occurring once. This specimen was PBMCs, taken from a glioma patient whose treatment included an IDH1 peptide vaccine. The receptors shown here come from a man in his forties or fifties with glioma.

The J gene is TRBJ2-1, the V gene TRBV9; 7 bases match TRBD2. The CDR3 loop spans 15 amino acids. CDR1 is SGDLS and CDR2 is YYNGEE in the germline V gene. With V trimmed by 3 bases and J by 5 bases, 8 bases remained unmatched. Here the CDR3 DNA reads TGTGCCAGCAGCGAAGGAAGCGGGAAGCACAATGAGCAGTTCTTC. It translates to CASSEGSGKHNEQFF.

This clone was observed a handful of times. CDR3 residues: CASSSGSRGNTIYF. CDR3 sequence (DNA): TGTGCCAGCAGCTCAGGGTCGAGGGGAAACACCATATATTTT. The chain uses TRBV7-2 and TRBJ1-3; tentative D call: TRBD1 (5 bases). In germline, CDR1 is SGHTA, CDR2 FQGNSA. This CDR3 spans 14 amino acids. The ends were cut back, 4 bases at V and 4 bases at J, with 11 bases in the middle.

CDR3 protein: CASSQLLSVKRYNEQFF. In DNA form, the CDR3 reads TGCGCCAGCAGCCAATTATTGTCGGTCAAGAGATACAATGAGCAGTTCTTC. The rearrangement joins TRBV4-3 to TRBJ2-1; no reliable D call. CDR1 LGHNA and CDR2 YSLEER come from the germline V gene. Trimming removed 2 bases from V and 4 bases from J, with 18 bases in between. This CDR3 is 17 amino acids long.

The rearrangement joins TRBV28 to TRBJ1-5; D not certain. There are 12 residues in the CDR3. Looked up from germline, CDR1 is MDHEN and CDR2 is SYDVKM. V gave up 5 bases and J gave up 9 bases, with 11 bases separating them. The CDR3 DNA reads TGTGCCAGCAGTCCAGACCAGAGGCCCCAGCATTTT. This gives the protein CASSPDQRPQHF.

The chain couples TRBV20-1 to TRBJ1-2, with 9 positions matching TRBD1. The length of the CDR3 is 11 residues. J was trimmed by 4 bases and V by 8 bases; bases with no gene match: 2. CDR1 and CDR2 from the germline V gene are DFQATT and SNEGSKA (reference sequence). Here the CDR3 reads CSSTGGYGYTF. CDR3 coding DNA: TGCAGTTCGACAGGGGGCTATGGCTACACCTTC.

The rearrangement joins TRBV27 to TRBJ2-2, with 9 bases aligning to TRBD2. Germline trimming cut 5 bases from V and 5 bases from J; bases unmatched to any gene: 9. CDR3 length: 16 residues. CDR1 is MNHEY, CDR2 SMNVEV, per germline (reference sequence). CDR3 amino acids: CASSRTGTSRTGELFF. CDR3 DNA: TGTGCCAGCAGTCGAACCGGGACTAGCCGAACCGGGGAGCTGTTTTTT.

The chain links TRBV11-2 to TRBJ2-7; D is possibly TRBD1 or TRBD2 (6 bases each). There are 13 residues in the CDR3. Trimming removed 5 bases at V and 7 bases at J, with 15 bases between. CDR1 and CDR2 (germline): SGHAT, FQNNGV. CDR3 nucleotides: TGTGCCAGCAGCCCCCGGGGGCTTGGGGAGCAGTACTTC. Protein sequence: CASSPRGLGEQYF.

This sequence joins TRBV19 and TRBJ2-1, with TRBD2 matching 7 bases. Germline V gene lookup returns CDR1 LNHDA and CDR2 SQIVND (reference sequence). Trimming at V came to 6 bases and at J to 4 bases, leaving 3 bases not matched to a gene. This CDR3 region has 13 residues. CDR3 amino acids: CASSLGGYNEQFF. CDR3 bases: TGTGCCAGTAGCCTGGGGGGGTACAATGAGCAGTTCTTC.

This sequence joins TRBV28 and TRBJ2-2; TRBD1 or TRBD2 may be the D gene (7 bases each). The CDR3 runs to 16 residues. Trimming stripped 6 bases from V and 13 bases from J, with 27 bases between. Germline V lookup: CDR1 MDHEN, CDR2 SYDVKM. Here the CDR3 reads CASSPVLPGQGEGLFF. CDR3 nucleotides: TGTGCCAGCAGCCCAGTACTACCGGGGCAGGGGGAGGGGCTGTTTTTT.

The gene calls are TRBV7-9 and TRBJ2-3, with D possibly being TRBD2 (6 bases). This CDR3 contains 15 residues. The V end was cut by 1 base, the J end by 6 bases, with 14 bases between. The germline CDR1 and CDR2 sequences are SEHNR and FQNEAQ (reference sequence). The CDR3 protein is CASSLGGAGTDTQYF. The DNA of the CDR3 is TGTGCCAGCAGCTTAGGCGGGGCGGGAACGGATACGCAGTATTTT. The variable domain in full, with the rest retrieved from reference TRBV7-9 and TRBJ2-3, is DTGVSQNPRHKITKRGQNVTFRCDPISEHNRLYWYRQTLGQGPEFLTYFQNEAQLEKSRLLSDRFSAERPKGSFSTLEIQRTEQGDSAMYLCASSLGGAGTDTQYFGPGTRLTVL.

The chain links TRBV7-9 to TRBJ1-4, with a weak D call TRBD1 (5 bases). The V gene lost 5 bases and the J gene lost 5 bases, with 21 bases spanning the gap. The germline gives CDR1 SEHNR, CDR2 FQNEAQ (reference sequence). The CDR3 has 17 residues. The CDR3 DNA follows: TGTGCCAGCAGCCGCGGGGGAGTCCTCGAGGGGAATGAAAAACTGTTTTTT. It translates to CASSRGGVLEGNEKLFF.

The chain uses TRBV7-3 and TRBJ2-3, with D hard to call. The CDR3 consists of 14 residues. Per germline, CDR1 SGHTA and CDR2 FQGTGA. V was cut by 2 bases and J by 0 bases, with 6 bases left in between. The DNA of the CDR3 is TGTGCCAGCAGCTTATTGTCAAGCACAGATACGCAGTATTTT. As protein: CASSLLSSTDTQYF.

The chain uses TRBV5-5 and TRBJ2-2; possibly TRBD1 or TRBD2 for D (5 bases each). Germline loops: CDR1 SGHKS, CDR2 YYEKEE (reference sequence). Trimming shortened V by 2 bases and J by 1 base, and 9 bases separated the two germline ends. The CDR3 spans 15 residues. The CDR3 DNA reads as TGTGCCAGCAGCTTCGGGGCAGGGAACACCGGGGAGCTGTTTTTT. Protein: CASSFGAGNTGELFF.

The chain recombines TRBV21-1 with TRBJ1-1; the D call TRBD1 from the table was never checked on the DNA. TRBV21-1 is given as a pseudogene. The CDR3 length is 14 residues. This CDR3 reads CASSKPTGGTEAFF. As DNA, the CDR3 is TGTGCCAGCAGCAAACCGACAGGGGGCACTGAAGCTTTCTTT.

In this sample, this clone turned up a few times. The chain couples TRBV4-3 to TRBJ2-7; TRBD2 matches 8 bases. Germline trimming cut 4 bases from V and 5 bases from J; bases unmatched to any gene: 10. Germline CDR1 and CDR2: LGHNA and YSLEER. This CDR3 contains 15 residues. As DNA, the CDR3 is TGCGCCAGCAGCCCCCGATGGCGGGGGGCGGACGAGCAGTACTTC. Amino acids: CASSPRWRGADEQYF.

CDR3 region: CASSDSPVPRGTQYF. The CDR3 DNA is TGTGCCAGCAGCGACTCTCCGGTTCCGAGAGGGACGCAGTATTTT. V gene TRBV7-2 combines with J gene TRBJ2-3; TRBD2 is a possible D gene (5 bases). V was pared by 5 bases and J by 9 bases, with 21 bases between. Germline V gene lookup returns CDR1 SGHTA and CDR2 FQGNSA. The CDR3 contains 15 residues.

The chain has TRBV2 and TRBJ2-7; D not resolved. The CDR3 runs 12 residues. V was trimmed by 5 bases and J by 1 base, leaving 6 bases between them. Germline lookup yields CDR1 SNHLY and CDR2 FYNNEI. CDR3 sequence (DNA): TGTGCCAGCAGTAGCTATTCCTACGAGCAGTACTTC. Translated, it gives CASSSYSYEQYF. Filled out from reference TRBV2 and TRBJ2-7, the complete variable domain reads EPEVTQTPSHQVTQMGQEVILRCVPISNHLYFYWYRQILGQKVEFLVSFYNNEISEKSEIFDDQFSVERPDGSNFTLKIRSTKLEDSAMYFCASSSYSYEQYFGPGTRLTVT.

This clone was recorded once. CDR3 region: CAWSVGQGAYNEQFF. The CDR3 nucleotides are TGTGCCTGGAGTGTGGGCCAGGGGGCCTACAATGAGCAGTTCTTC. This chain joins TRBV30 and TRBJ2-1, with 7 bases identical to TRBD1. The CDR3 sequence is 15 residues long. CDR1 GTSNPN and CDR2 SVGIG come from the germline V gene (reference sequence). V gave up 0 bases and J gave up 2 bases; unmatched junction bases: 4.

This clone was seen a single time. This chain connects TRBV7-2 to TRBJ2-7; D unclear. CDR1 is SGHTA and CDR2 is FQGNSA in the germline V gene. The CDR3 covers 12 residues. Trimming pared 3 bases from V and 3 bases from J, leaving 6 bases between. The CDR3 loop reads CASSFDGYEQYV. CDR3 DNA: TGTGCCAGCAGCTTCGACGGCTACGAGCAGTACGTC.

Comment on this clone: Other DNA sequences in the same sample also yield this CDR3. J is TRBJ1-3 and V is TRBV19; D gene ambiguous. Trimming shortened V by 6 bases and J by 0 bases, and 3 bases separated the two germline ends. The CDR3 is 12 residues long. Germline CDR1 LNHDA, CDR2 SQIVND (reference sequence). The CDR3 reads CASRSSGNTIYF. Written as DNA, the CDR3 is TGTGCCAGTAGAAGCTCTGGAAACACCATATATTTT.

V and J are TRBV4-2 and TRBJ2-5; 8 bases are shared with TRBD1. CDR3 length: 16 residues. Germline CDR1 and CDR2: LGHNA and YNFKEQ. The trim removed 5 bases at V and 2 bases at J, leaving 10 bases unmatched. This CDR3 reads CASSTLPGGGQETQYF. In nucleotides, the CDR3 is TGTGCCAGCAGCACGCTCCCAGGGGGCGGACAAGAGACCCAGTACTTC.